The 10 T cell receptor beta chains listed next were all sequenced from one sample in a study of blood T cell repertoires in COVID-19. Clones were read by immunoSEQ multiplex PCR, and TCRdb kept only the in-frame ones, dropping some. The sample yields over 100,000 clones, about 91% seen once. Sequencing used peripheral blood. These receptors were obtained from a human donor in a cohort sampled during active COVID-19.

The J gene is TRBJ1-6, the V gene TRBV6-5, with 10 bases fitting TRBD1. Germline assignment: CDR1 MNHEY and CDR2 SVGAGI. This CDR3 comprises 14 residues. The V segment lost 6 bases and the J segment 10 bases; nucleotides outside the gene matches: 6. The CDR3 bases are TGTGCCAGCAGAACCGGGACAGGGGTGTCACCCCTCCACTTT. Its translation: CASRTGTGVSPLHF.

The chain joins TRBV5-1 to TRBJ2-4, with 7 bases identical to TRBD1. Trimming at V came to 0 bases and at J to 0 bases, leaving 0 bases not matched to a gene. This CDR3 is built from 15 residues. Germline values: CDR1 SGHRS, CDR2 YFSETQ. CDR3 residues: CASSLGQGAKNIQYF. In DNA form, the CDR3 reads TGCGCCAGCAGCTTGGGACAGGGAGCCAAAAACATTCAGTACTTC. Based on the CDR3 plus reference TRBV5-1 and TRBJ2-4, the full variable domain is KAGVTQTPRYLIKTRGQQVTLSCSPISGHRSVSWYQQTPGQGLQFLFEYFSETQRNKGNFPGRFSGRQFSNSRSEMNVSTLELGDSALYLCASSLGQGAKNIQYFGAGTRLSVL.

The V gene is TRBV11-2, the J gene TRBJ2-2; 8 bases match TRBD2. The CDR3 sequence is 16 residues long. Per germline, CDR1 SGHAT and CDR2 FQNNGV. Trimming cost V 3 bases and J 5 bases; bases outside gene matches: 8. CDR3 in DNA: TGTGCCAGCAGCTTTACCGCGGGGGGTAGAACCGGGGAGCTGTTTTTT. Translation: CASSFTAGGRTGELFF.

V usage is TRBV2 and J usage is TRBJ2-3; 8 nucleotides agree with TRBD2. Germline loops: CDR1 SNHLY, CDR2 FYNNEI. V trimming: 10 bases; J trimming: 2 bases; junction bases outside the gene matches: 8. The CDR3 consists of 14 residues. This CDR3 is CANGGVRDTDTQYF. As DNA, the CDR3 is TGTGCCAACGGGGGGGTCCGGGACACAGATACGCAGTATTTT.

V and J are TRBV5-1 and TRBJ1-4; no clear D gene. Trimming stripped 4 bases from V and 3 bases from J, with 10 bases between. CDR1 and CDR2 from the germline V gene are SGHRS and YFSETQ. There are 14 residues in the CDR3. CDR3 nucleotides: TGCGCCAGCAGCCCCCGGGAACCTAATGAAAAACTGTTTTTT. It codes for CASSPREPNEKLFF.

This chain uses TRBV7-9 with TRBJ2-1; TRBD2 might be the D (6 bases). V lost 4 bases to trimming and J lost 3 bases, with 13 bases between them. This CDR3 is 15 amino acids long. CDR1 and CDR2 from the germline V gene are SEHNR and FQNEAQ (reference sequence). The CDR3 is CASSSPGLLYNEQFF. The DNA for the CDR3 is TGTGCCAGCAGCTCCCCGGGACTCCTCTACAATGAGCAGTTCTTC.

The chain uses TRBV7-2 and TRBJ1-1; a weak D match, TRBD1 (6 bases). CDR3 length: 13 amino acids. V was pared by 6 bases and J by 5 bases, with 13 bases between. Germline lookup yields CDR1 SGHTA and CDR2 FQGNSA. The CDR3 spells CASSIGGSTEAFF. The CDR3, as DNA: TGTGCCAGCAGTATAGGGGGATCTACTGAAGCTTTCTTT.

The V call is TRBV6-4, the J call TRBJ2-1; TRBD2 matches at 11 bases. CDR1 and CDR2 from the germline V gene are MRHNA and SNTAGT. V gave up 3 bases and J gave up 4 bases; unmatched junction bases: 2. CDR3 size: 15 residues. The CDR3 protein is CASSELAGEYNEQFF. CDR3 DNA sequence: TGTGCCAGCAGTGAACTAGCGGGAGAGTACAATGAGCAGTTCTTC.

This chain links TRBV7-6 with TRBJ2-2, with D hard to call. CDR3 length: 15 amino acids. Germline V gene data show CDR1 as SGHVS and CDR2 as FNYEAQ. Trimming stripped 1 base from V and 1 base from J, with 7 bases between. The CDR3, as DNA: TGTGCCAGCAGCTTAGTTGAGGTGAACACCGGGGAGCTGTTTTTT. This codes for CASSLVEVNTGELFF.

V usage is TRBV6-5 and J usage is TRBJ2-2, with TRBD1 matching 7 bases. Germline V gene sequence: CDR1 MNHEY, CDR2 SVGAGI. V shed 5 bases, J shed 1 base, and the junction held 7 bases outside the gene matches. The CDR3 runs 16 residues. CDR3 DNA sequence: TGTGCCAGCAGTAACTACCGGGACAGGAACACCGGGGAGCTGTTTTTT. It codes for CASSNYRDRNTGELFF.